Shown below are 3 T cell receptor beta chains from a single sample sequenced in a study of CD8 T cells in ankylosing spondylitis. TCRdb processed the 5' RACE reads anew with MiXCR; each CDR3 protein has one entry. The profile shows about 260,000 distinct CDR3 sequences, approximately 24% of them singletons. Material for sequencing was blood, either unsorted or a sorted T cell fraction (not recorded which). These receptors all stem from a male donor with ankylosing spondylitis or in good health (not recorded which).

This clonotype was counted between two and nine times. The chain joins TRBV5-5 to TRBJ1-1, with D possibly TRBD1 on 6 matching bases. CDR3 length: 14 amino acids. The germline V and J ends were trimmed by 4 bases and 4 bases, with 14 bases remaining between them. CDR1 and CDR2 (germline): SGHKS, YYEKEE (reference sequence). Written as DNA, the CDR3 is TGTGCCAGCAGCATCGGGGGGCTGAGCACTGAAGCTTTCTTT. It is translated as CASSIGGLSTEAFF.

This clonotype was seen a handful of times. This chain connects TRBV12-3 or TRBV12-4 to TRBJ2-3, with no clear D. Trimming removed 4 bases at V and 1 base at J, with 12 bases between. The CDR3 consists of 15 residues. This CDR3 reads CASSWSGGGTDTQYF. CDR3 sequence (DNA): TGTGCCAGCAGTTGGTCGGGCGGCGGCACAGATACGCAGTATTTT.

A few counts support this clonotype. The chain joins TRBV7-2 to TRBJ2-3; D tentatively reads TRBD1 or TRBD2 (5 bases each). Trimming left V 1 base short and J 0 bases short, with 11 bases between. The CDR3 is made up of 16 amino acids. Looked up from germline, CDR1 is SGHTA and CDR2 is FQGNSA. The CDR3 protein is CASSLGFGGSTDTQYF. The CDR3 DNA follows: TGTGCCAGCAGCTTAGGGTTTGGGGGTAGCACAGATACGCAGTATTTT.